This T cell receptor (beta chain) was retrieved from a study of PD-1 blockade in classical Hodgkin lymphoma (TCRdb year 2020). The study in broad terms: Nivolumab dosing was 3 mg/kg intravenously every 2 weeks, continuing until either disease progression or unacceptable toxicity. To define a peripheral blood immune signature of response to PD-1 blockade in classical Hodgkin lymphoma, the study combined TCR beta sequencing with CyTOF. The study at large found these results: Baseline TCR diversity was reported to be lower in newly diagnosed patients than in healthy donors, and even lower in relapsed/refractory patients. Diversity was lower in patients who began nivolumab less than 1 year after ASCT, so these patients were left out of later analyses to avoid confounding by immune reconstitution. Only a single clinical trial cohort was studied, and what caused the repertoire differences, possibly disease activity or prior therapy, remained undefined. Baseline diversity similar to that of newly diagnosed patients was observed in trial patients achieving complete response, whereas significantly lower diversity was observed in partial responders and progressors. By C4D1, a significant rise was seen in CD4+ TCR diversity but not in CD8+ TCR diversity (p=0.0027 vs p=0.16), and the rise was most apparent among complete responders (p=0.02).

Note on this clone: Its recognized antigen is unknown. No base-level quality is on record; no much larger clone is a single base apart.

The Qiagen DNeasy kit was used to extract genomic DNA both from unsorted PBMCs and from the negatively selected CD4+ and CD8+ fractions. Using primers that anneal to V and J segments, immunoSEQ multiplex PCR amplified the TCR beta CDR3 regions. A synthetic immune receptor repertoire was used to minimize amplification bias, and remaining bias was computationally removed after sequencing. In the source study's methods: Repertoire diversity was quantified as the Shannon entropy index using custom Python scripts. Unsorted, CD4+ and CD8+ repertoires were analyzed separately, except for combined analyses in which CD4+ and CD8+ sequences were merged in silico. A clone was considered expanded if an increase in frequency of at least 2-fold after treatment relative to C1D1 was found, and a pseudocount of 0.5 was applied to clones undetected at baseline. Singleton clones were defined as clones with 0 or 1 copy at C1D1, and non-singleton clones were defined as clones with 2 or more copies. Clones expanded in unsorted samples were annotated as CD4+, CD8+ or unknown by matching protein sequences in sorted samples from the same patient. Wilcoxon tests on paired samples were used to test diversity changes from C1D1 to C4D1. Sourced from immuneACCESS, this table was stored by TCRdb with only in-frame sequences that have V and J called. A share of the clones is absent; for the studies checked, an unresolved V gene accounts for under half, and the remainder has no known explanation. V, J and clone size are those of that table, while D and trimming were read from the DNA. The sample table contains some 10,000 clones; only one count was recorded for roughly 80% of them. The ten most abundant clones make up 34% of the sample.

This specimen's time point label, interpreted: cycle 2 day 1 (C2D1) of nivolumab. All trial patients had relapsed after autologous stem cell transplantation, with cohorts A, B and C differing in prior brentuximab vedotin exposure. A total of 56 patients with relapsed/refractory classical Hodgkin lymphoma made up the trial cohort, and each patient's best overall response was complete response, partial response or progressive disease. In the multi-cohort phase II CheckMate 205 trial, trial patients received single-agent nivolumab. An independent review committee assessed best overall response by applying the 2007 International Working Group response criteria. Trial PBMCs were obtained immediately prior to nivolumab initiation (C1D1) and on therapy at cycle 2 day 1 and cycle 4 day 1. Peripheral blood was collected in 8 mL Vacutainer Cell Preparation Tubes, from which PBMCs were isolated by centrifugation and then cryopreserved.

This sequence was found in a human donor with classical Hodgkin lymphoma. The sample in question was peripheral blood mononuclear cells (PBMCs), obtained before the second cycle of nivolumab.

The encoded CDR3 is CASSFPEGIRETQYF. The DNA is as follows: TGTGCCAGCAGTTTTCCCGAGGGAATTCGGGAGACCCAGTACTTC. This sequence uses TRBV28 and TRBJ2-5, and possibly TRBD2, on 5 matching bases. From the germline V gene, CDR1 is MDHEN and CDR2 is SYDVKM. V loses 3 bases, J loses 5 bases, and the germline ends lie 16 bases apart. Its CDR3 holds 15 amino acids, cysteine through phenylalanine. This entry keeps only the CDR3 DNA: 45 bases, framed from base 1.